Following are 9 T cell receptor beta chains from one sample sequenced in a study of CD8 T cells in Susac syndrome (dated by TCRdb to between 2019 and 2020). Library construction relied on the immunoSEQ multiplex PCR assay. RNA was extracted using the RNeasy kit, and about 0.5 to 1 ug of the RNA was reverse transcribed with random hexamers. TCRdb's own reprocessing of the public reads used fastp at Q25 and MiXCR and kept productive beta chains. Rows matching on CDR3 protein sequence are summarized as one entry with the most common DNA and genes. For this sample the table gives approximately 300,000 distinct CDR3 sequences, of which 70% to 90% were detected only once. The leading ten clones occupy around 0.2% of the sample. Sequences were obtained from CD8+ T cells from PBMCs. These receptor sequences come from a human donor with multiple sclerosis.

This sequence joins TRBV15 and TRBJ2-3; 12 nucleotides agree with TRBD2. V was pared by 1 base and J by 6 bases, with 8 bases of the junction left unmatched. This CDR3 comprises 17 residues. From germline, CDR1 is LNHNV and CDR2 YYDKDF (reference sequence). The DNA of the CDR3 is TGTGCCACCAGCAGAGTAAGACTAGCGGGAGTAGCGGATACGCAGTATTTT. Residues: CATSRVRLAGVADTQYF.

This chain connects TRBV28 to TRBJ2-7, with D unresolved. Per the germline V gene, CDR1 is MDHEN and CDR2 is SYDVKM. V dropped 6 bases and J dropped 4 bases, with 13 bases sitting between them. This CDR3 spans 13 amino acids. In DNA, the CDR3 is TGTGCCAGCAGCTTCTTAAGGACGTACGAGCAGTACTTC. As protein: CASSFLRTYEQYF.

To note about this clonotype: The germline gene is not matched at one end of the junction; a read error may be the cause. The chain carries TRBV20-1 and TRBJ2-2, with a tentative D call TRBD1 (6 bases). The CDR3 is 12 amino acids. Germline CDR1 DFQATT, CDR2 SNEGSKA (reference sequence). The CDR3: CGARGGTGELFF. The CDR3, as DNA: TGCGGTGCTAGAGGGGGAACCGGGGAGCTGTTTTTT.

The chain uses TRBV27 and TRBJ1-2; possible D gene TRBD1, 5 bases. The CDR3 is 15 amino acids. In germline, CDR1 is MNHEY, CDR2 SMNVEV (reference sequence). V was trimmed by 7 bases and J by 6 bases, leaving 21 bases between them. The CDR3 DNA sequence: TGTGCCAGCAAGTCTTTACCTGGGCAGACAGATGGCTACACCTTC. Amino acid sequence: CASKSLPGQTDGYTF.

The CDR3, as DNA: TGTGCCAGCAGTCTTAGCGGAGGAGGGGCGCGGGAGCAGTACTTC. It codes for CASSLSGGGAREQYF. This rearrangement joins TRBV6-2 or TRBV6-3 to TRBJ2-7; a possible D gene is TRBD2 (6 bases). V dropped 5 bases and J dropped 7 bases, with 21 bases sitting between them. The CDR3 runs to 15 residues. Germline V gene lookup returns CDR1 MNHEY and CDR2 SVGEGT.

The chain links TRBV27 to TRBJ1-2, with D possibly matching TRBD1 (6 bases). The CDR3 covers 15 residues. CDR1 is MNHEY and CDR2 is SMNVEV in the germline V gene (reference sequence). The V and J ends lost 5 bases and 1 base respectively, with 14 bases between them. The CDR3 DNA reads TGTGCCAGCAGTAATAGTAGGGGGTTTAACTATGGCTACACCTTC. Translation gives CASSNSRGFNYGYTF.

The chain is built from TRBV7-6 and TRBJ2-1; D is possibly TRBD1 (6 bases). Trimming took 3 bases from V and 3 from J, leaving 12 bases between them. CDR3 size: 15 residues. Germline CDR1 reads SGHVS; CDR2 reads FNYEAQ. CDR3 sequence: CASSLEQGHYNEQFF. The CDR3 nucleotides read TGTGCCAGCAGCTTGGAACAGGGCCACTACAATGAGCAGTTCTTC.

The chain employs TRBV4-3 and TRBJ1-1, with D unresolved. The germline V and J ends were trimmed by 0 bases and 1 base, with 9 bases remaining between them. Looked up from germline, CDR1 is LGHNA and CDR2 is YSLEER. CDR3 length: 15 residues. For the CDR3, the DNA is TGCGCCAGCAGCCAAGATGGGCCTACGAACACTGAAGCTTTCTTT. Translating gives CASSQDGPTNTEAFF.

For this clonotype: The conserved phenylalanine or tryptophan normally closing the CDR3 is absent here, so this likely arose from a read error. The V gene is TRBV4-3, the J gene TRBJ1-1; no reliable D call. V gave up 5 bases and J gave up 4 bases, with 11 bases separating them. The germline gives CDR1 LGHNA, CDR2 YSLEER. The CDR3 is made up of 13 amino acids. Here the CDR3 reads CASSSTRSTEAFS. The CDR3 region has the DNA TGCGCCAGCAGCTCGACCCGGAGCACTGAAGCTTTCTCT.